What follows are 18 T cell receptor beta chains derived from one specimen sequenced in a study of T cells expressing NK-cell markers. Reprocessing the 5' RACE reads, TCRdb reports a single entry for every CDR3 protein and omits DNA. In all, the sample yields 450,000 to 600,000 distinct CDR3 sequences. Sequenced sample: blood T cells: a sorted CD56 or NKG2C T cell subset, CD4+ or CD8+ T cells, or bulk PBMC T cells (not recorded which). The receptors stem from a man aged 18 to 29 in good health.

Here the CDR3 reads CASSSGISSRDNEQFF. The chain carries TRBV5-5 and TRBJ2-1. Germline values: CDR1 SGHKS, CDR2 YYEKEE (reference sequence). This CDR3 spans 16 amino acids.

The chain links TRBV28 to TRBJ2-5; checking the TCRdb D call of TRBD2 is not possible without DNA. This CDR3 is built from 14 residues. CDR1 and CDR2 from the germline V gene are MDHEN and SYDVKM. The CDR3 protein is CASSSRRTQETQYF.

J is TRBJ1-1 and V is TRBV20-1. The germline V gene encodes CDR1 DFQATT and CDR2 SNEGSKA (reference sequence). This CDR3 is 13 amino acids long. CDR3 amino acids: CSARDSGGLRAFF.

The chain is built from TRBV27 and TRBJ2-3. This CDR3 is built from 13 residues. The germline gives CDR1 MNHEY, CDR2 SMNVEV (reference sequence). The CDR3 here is CASSISPLDTQYF.

Here the CDR3 reads CASSAGYVYEQYF. V usage is TRBV5-1 and J usage is TRBJ2-7. This CDR3 has 13 residues. CDR1 SGHRS and CDR2 YFSETQ come from the germline V gene.

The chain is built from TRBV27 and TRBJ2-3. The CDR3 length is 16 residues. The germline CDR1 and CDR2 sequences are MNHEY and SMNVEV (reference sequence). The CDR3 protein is CASSPIVLKGTDTQYF.

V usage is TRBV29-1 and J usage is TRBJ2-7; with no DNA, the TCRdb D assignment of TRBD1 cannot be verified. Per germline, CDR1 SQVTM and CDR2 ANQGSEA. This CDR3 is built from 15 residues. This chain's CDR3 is CSVESGTGAPGEQYF.

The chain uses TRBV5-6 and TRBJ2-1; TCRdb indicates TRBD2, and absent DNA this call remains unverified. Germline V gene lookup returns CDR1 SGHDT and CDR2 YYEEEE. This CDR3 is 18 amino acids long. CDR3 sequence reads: CASSLYGTSGMSYNEQFF.

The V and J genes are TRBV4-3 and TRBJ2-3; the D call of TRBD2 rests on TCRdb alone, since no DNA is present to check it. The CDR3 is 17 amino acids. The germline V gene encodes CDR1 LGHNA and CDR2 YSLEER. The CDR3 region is CASSQERLAGDTDTQYF.

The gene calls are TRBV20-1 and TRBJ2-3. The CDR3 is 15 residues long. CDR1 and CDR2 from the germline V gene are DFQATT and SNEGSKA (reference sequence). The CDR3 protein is CSARSLAASTDTQYF.

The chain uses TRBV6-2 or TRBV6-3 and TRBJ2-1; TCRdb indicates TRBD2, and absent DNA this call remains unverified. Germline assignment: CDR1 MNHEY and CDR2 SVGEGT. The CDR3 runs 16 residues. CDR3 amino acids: CASRLAGASSYNEQFF.

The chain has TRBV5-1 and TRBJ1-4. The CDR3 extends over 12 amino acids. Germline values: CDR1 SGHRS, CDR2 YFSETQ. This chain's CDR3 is CASSLQRNRLFF.

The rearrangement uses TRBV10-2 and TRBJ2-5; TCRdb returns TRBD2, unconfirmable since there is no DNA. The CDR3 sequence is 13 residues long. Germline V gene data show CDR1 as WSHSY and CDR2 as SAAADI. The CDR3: CASSDSGQETQYF.

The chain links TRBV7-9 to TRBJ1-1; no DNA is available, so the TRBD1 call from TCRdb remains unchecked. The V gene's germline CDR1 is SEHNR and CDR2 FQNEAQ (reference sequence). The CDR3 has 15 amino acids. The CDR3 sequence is CASSHSMGKGTEAFF.

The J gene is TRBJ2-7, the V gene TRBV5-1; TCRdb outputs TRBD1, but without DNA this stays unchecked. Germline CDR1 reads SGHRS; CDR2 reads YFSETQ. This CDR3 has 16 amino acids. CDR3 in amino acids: CASSFKTETASYEQYF.

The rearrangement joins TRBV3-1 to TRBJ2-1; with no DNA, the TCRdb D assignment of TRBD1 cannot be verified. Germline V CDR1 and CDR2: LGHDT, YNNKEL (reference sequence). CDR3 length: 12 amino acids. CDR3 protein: CASSQYPGQQFF.

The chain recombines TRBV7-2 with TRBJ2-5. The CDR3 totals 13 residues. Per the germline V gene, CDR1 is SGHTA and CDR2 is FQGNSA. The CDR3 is CASSLESSQTQYF.

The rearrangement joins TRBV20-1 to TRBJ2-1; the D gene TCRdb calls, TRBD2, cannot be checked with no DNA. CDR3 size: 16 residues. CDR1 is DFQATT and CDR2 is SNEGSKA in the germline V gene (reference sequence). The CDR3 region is CSAPAGGLASYNEQFF.